The source of this TCR beta chain is a study of shared clonotypes between healthy human individuals. Points from the study as a whole: Relative to clonotypes present in all four donors, those not shared had lower generation probabilities.

The CDR3 totals 15 residues. After removal of 2 bases from V and 1 base from J, the junction contained 2 bases not matched to a gene. CDR1 and CDR2 (germline): SNHLY, FYNNEI. Clones were read by immunoSEQ multiplex PCR, and TCRdb kept only the in-frame ones, dropping some. This sample has 550,000 to 600,000 clones; about 98% occur once, and the top ten carry 0.3%. Remarks on this clone: The target antigen is unknown.

As defined, naive CD8 cells were CD45RO-negative and positively selected for CCR7, with terminally differentiated effector memory CD45RA+ cells excluded. The specimen was naive CD8+ T cells sorted from blood. The clonotype comes from a man younger than 40 in good health. This chain connects TRBV2 to TRBJ1-5; 7 bases align to TRBD1. CDR3 nucleotide sequence: TGTGCCAGCAGTGAATGGACAGGCAGCAATCAGCCCCAGCATTTT. Translation gives CASSEWTGSNQPQHF.